This passage covers 25 T cell receptor beta chains from one sample sequenced in a study of cytomegalovirus exposure and HLA in healthy donors. PCR involved 60 Vbeta and 13 Jbeta primers. Method: immunoSEQ multiplex PCR; TCRdb's copy keeps in-frame clones and lacks some. Of some 170,000 clones listed, roughly 8.7% are singletons. Sequenced sample: PBMCs. Receptor source: a woman between 25 and 40 years old in good health and CMV-seropositive.

This clone was found a few times. This chain connects TRBV29-1 to TRBJ2-5, with 8 positions matching TRBD2. V dropped 4 bases and J dropped 5; count of bases not matched to a gene: 3. The CDR3 runs 12 residues. Per the germline V gene, CDR1 is SQVTM and CDR2 is ANQGSEA. CDR3 DNA: TGCAGCGTTGCGACTAGCGCCGAGACCCAGTACTTC. It specifies CSVATSAETQYF.

The chain combines TRBV7-9 with TRBJ1-1, with 9 bases lining up with TRBD1. This CDR3 spans 15 amino acids. Unmatched junction bases numbered 8, after V lost 4 bases and J lost 5 bases. Germline V lookup: CDR1 SEHNR, CDR2 FQNEAQ (reference sequence). The CDR3 DNA reads TGTGCCAGCAGCTCCGGGAGACAGGGGGTTACTGAAGCTTTCTTT. Residues: CASSSGRQGVTEAFF. The variable domain in full, with the rest retrieved from reference TRBV7-9 and TRBJ1-1, is DTGVSQNPRHKITKRGQNVTFRCDPISEHNRLYWYRQTLGQGPEFLTYFQNEAQLEKSRLLSDRFSAERPKGSFSTLEIQRTEQGDSAMYLCASSSGRQGVTEAFFGQGTRLTVV.

This clone was counted a few times. The rearrangement links TRBV29-1 to TRBJ2-7; D not certain. The V end lost 5 bases, the J end lost 3 bases, and 11 bases lay between the germline ends. The germline V gene encodes CDR1 SQVTM and CDR2 ANQGSEA. The CDR3 has 12 residues. The CDR3 loop reads CSVRDTYYEQYF. Here the CDR3 DNA reads TGCAGCGTTCGTGACACCTACTACGAGCAGTACTTC.

This clone has only one observation. The chain has TRBV19 and TRBJ2-3; tentative D call: TRBD1 (5 bases). The CDR3 is 14 amino acids. V was shortened by 3 bases and J by 1 base, with 8 bases between the two germline ends. Looked up from germline, CDR1 is LNHDA and CDR2 is SQIVND (reference sequence). In DNA form, the CDR3 reads TGTGCCAGTAGTATTTCCAGGGGCACAGATACGCAGTATTTT. Translated: CASSISRGTDTQYF.

This clone was seen more than once but under ten times. The rearrangement joins TRBV6-5 to TRBJ1-3, with D hard to call. The CDR3 sequence is 12 residues long. Trimming took off 4 bases at V and 9 bases at J, with 10 bases between the two ends. Germline V lookup: CDR1 MNHEY, CDR2 SVGAGI. The CDR3 region has the DNA TGTGCCAGCAGTTCCCCCGGCGGCACCATATATTTT. Its translation is CASSSPGGTIYF.

The table lists this clone with a few counts. For the CDR3, the DNA is TGTGCCAGCAGCCCAAGTACCCCCTTTAGCGGGAGTTCGTACGAGCAGTACTTC. It specifies CASSPSTPFSGSSYEQYF. V is TRBV14 and J is TRBJ2-7, with 9 bases that match TRBD2. The CDR3 covers 18 residues. V gave up 4 bases and J gave up 4 bases; unmatched junction bases: 17. The germline CDR1 and CDR2 sequences are SGHDN and FVKESK.

This clone has a handful of counts. The chain carries TRBV5-1 and TRBJ1-3; TRBD1 agrees at 10 bases. The CDR3 has 15 residues. Germline CDR1 SGHRS, CDR2 YFSETQ. The V segment lost 4 bases and the J segment 0 bases; nucleotides outside the gene matches: 1. The CDR3: CASSRTGGSGNTIYF. The CDR3 bases are TGCGCCAGCAGCCGGACAGGGGGCTCTGGAAACACCATATATTTT.

The genes are TRBV7-9 and TRBJ2-5, with 7 bases fitting TRBD1. The V gene end was trimmed by 4 bases and the J gene end by 5 bases; junction bases not matched to a gene: 13. The CDR3 extends over 16 amino acids. Germline V gene sequence: CDR1 SEHNR, CDR2 FQNEAQ (reference sequence). The CDR3 DNA sequence: TGTGCCAGCAGCTCCTTGGTGGGGACAGAGTGGGAGACCCAGTACTTC. Amino acids: CASSSLVGTEWETQYF.

This chain connects TRBV19 to TRBJ2-1; D may be TRBD1 (6 bases). Germline CDR1 is LNHDA and CDR2 is SQIVND (reference sequence). V lost 1 base, J lost 4 bases, and 8 bases lay in between. The CDR3 covers 14 residues. The CDR3 DNA follows: TGTGCCAGTAGTATAGGGACAGCTTACAATGAGCAGTTCTTC. It encodes CASSIGTAYNEQFF. The entire variable domain, with the rest obtained from reference TRBV19 and TRBJ2-1, is as follows: DGGITQSPKYLFRKEGQNVTLSCEQNLNHDAMYWYRQDPGQGLRLIYYSQIVNDFQKGDIAEGYSVSREKKESFPLTVTSAQKNPTAFYLCASSIGTAYNEQFFGPGTRLTVL.

This clone has a handful of counts. V is TRBV30 and J is TRBJ2-2, with D possibly matching TRBD1 (5 bases). Germline CDR1 reads GTSNPN; CDR2 reads SVGIG (reference sequence). V lost 3 bases and J 4 bases, leaving 15 bases between the germline ends. The CDR3 has 15 amino acids. The CDR3 sequence is CAWRAQWGATGELFF. The DNA for the CDR3 is TGTGCCTGGAGGGCTCAATGGGGCGCCACCGGGGAGCTGTTTTTT.

The chain carries TRBV2 and TRBJ2-4; 10 bases are a match to TRBD2. CDR1 is SNHLY and CDR2 is FYNNEI in the germline V gene. CDR3 size: 14 residues. Trimming took 5 bases from V and 4 from J; bases not matched to a gene: 2. CDR3: CASSLLAGKNIQYF. The CDR3 DNA reads as TGTGCCAGCAGTCTACTAGCGGGAAAAAACATTCAGTACTTC.

The chain combines TRBV4-1 with TRBJ1-5, with D possibly matching TRBD1 (6 bases). The CDR3 consists of 16 residues. Germline values: CDR1 MGHRA, CDR2 YSYEKL. Between the trimmed V and J ends, which lost 0 bases and 5 bases, there was a span of 14 bases. CDR3 protein: CASSQDPGTPHQPQHF. The CDR3 region has the DNA TGCGCCAGCAGCCAAGATCCAGGGACACCCCATCAGCCCCAGCATTTT.

This clone has only a few counts. V and J are TRBV6-1 and TRBJ2-2; 11 nucleotides match TRBD1. The CDR3 length is 15 residues. Germline assignment: CDR1 MNHNS and CDR2 SASEGT. V lost 6 bases, J lost 7 bases, and 7 bases stayed unmatched. CDR3 sequence (DNA): TGTGCCAGCAGAATCGGGACAGGGGGAAGCGGGGAGCTGTTTTTT. Amino acids: CASRIGTGGSGELFF.

The chain has TRBV13 and TRBJ2-3; D gene unclear. In germline, CDR1 is PRHDT, CDR2 FYEKMQ (reference sequence). V gave up 6 bases and J gave up 6 bases, with 16 bases separating them. The CDR3 length is 14 residues. This CDR3 is CASRGLDPRDTQYF. The CDR3 nucleotides are TGTGCCAGCAGGGGCTTAGATCCCCGGGATACGCAGTATTTT.

The rearrangement joins TRBV4-1 to TRBJ2-1, with 9 bases matching TRBD2. Germline CDR1 reads MGHRA; CDR2 reads YSYEKL. The CDR3 spans 16 residues. V was clipped by 3 bases and J by 1 base; unmatched bases: 4. This CDR3 reads CASSQGGRGSYNEQFF. The CDR3 nucleotides are TGCGCCAGCAGCCAGGGCGGGAGGGGATCCTACAATGAGCAGTTCTTC.

This clone was observed a handful of times. Other DNA sequences from this sample encode an identical CDR3 as well. The rearrangement links TRBV2 to TRBJ2-1, with 11 bases matching TRBD2. The trim removed 6 bases at V and 9 bases at J, leaving 7 bases unmatched. Per germline, CDR1 SNHLY and CDR2 FYNNEI. There are 14 residues in the CDR3. CDR3 in amino acids: CASRAGLAGSEQFF. DNA of the CDR3: TGTGCCAGCAGGGCTGGACTAGCGGGTAGTGAGCAGTTCTTC.

This clone was seen a few times. This chain uses TRBV15 with TRBJ2-1, with a possible D match to TRBD2 (6 bases). Germline CDR1 and CDR2: LNHNV and YYDKDF (reference sequence). Trimming pared 5 bases from V and 10 bases from J, leaving 15 bases between. The CDR3 has 13 amino acids. DNA of the CDR3: TGTGCCACCAGCCGGGAGCACCGGGGGGAGCAGTTCTTC. Amino acids: CATSREHRGEQFF. Drawing the rest from reference TRBV15 and TRBJ2-1, the complete variable domain is DAMVIQNPRYQVTQFGKPVTLSCSQTLNHNVMYWYQQKSSQAPKLLFHYYDKDFNNEADTPDNFQSRRPNTSFCFLDIRSPGLGDTAMYLCATSREHRGEQFFGPGTRLTVL.

CDR3 residues: CASSPTLSYIALAASYEQYF. CDR3 bases: TGCGCCAGCAGCCCCACTCTCTCATATATAGCCTTAGCGGCCTCCTACGAGCAGTACTTC. This rearrangement joins TRBV4-1 to TRBJ2-7; tentatively, D is TRBD2 (6 bases). CDR1 is MGHRA, CDR2 YSYEKL, per germline. The CDR3 runs to 20 residues. V shed 4 bases and J shed 0 bases, with 28 bases lying between them.

This clone was seen more than once but under ten times. The CDR3 bases are TGTGCCATCAGTGAGCCGGGGGGAACAGATACGCAGTATTTT. Its protein is CAISEPGGTDTQYF. The chain employs TRBV10-3 and TRBJ2-3, with TRBD2 identical over 7 bases. This CDR3 region has 14 residues. Germline V gene data show CDR1 as ENHRY and CDR2 as SYGVKD. The J segment lost 3 bases and the V segment lost 2 bases, leaving 2 bases of the junction unmatched.

This clone was observed a handful of times. The V and J genes are TRBV7-9 and TRBJ2-3; TRBD1 is a possible D gene (5 bases). Germline CDR1 is SEHNR and CDR2 is FQNEAQ (reference sequence). V lost 1 base and J lost 6, with 8 bases in between. This CDR3 region has 13 residues. The CDR3 is CASSLDYRDTQYF. CDR3 nucleotide sequence: TGTGCCAGCAGCTTAGATTACAGGGATACGCAGTATTTT.

This clone has more than one count but fewer than ten. The genes are TRBV5-1 and TRBJ2-3; 15 positions agree with TRBD2. The CDR3 contains 18 residues. Unmatched junction bases numbered 10, after V lost 5 bases and J lost 3 bases. Germline lookup yields CDR1 SGHRS and CDR2 YFSETQ. The CDR3: CASRSPGLAGGLTDTQYF. In DNA, the CDR3 is TGCGCCAGCAGATCCCCGGGACTAGCGGGAGGTCTTACAGATACGCAGTATTTT.

V is TRBV7-8 and J is TRBJ2-1; TRBD2 matches 9 bases. V shed 2 bases and J 4 bases; nucleotides not matched to a gene: 12. Germline values: CDR1 SGHVS, CDR2 FQNEAQ. The CDR3 length is 18 residues. Written as DNA, the CDR3 is TGTGCCAGCAGCTTATCTTGGTGGAAGCGGGAGGCTTACAATGAGCAGTTCTTC. It specifies CASSLSWWKREAYNEQFF.

This clone was counted between two and nine times. DNA for the CDR3: TGTGCCATCAGTGAGTCCCTAGCGAGTACCTACGAGCAGTACTTC. It is translated as CAISESLASTYEQYF. The chain joins TRBV10-3 to TRBJ2-7; D may be TRBD2 (6 bases). Trimming left V 0 bases short and J 2 bases short, with 11 bases between. The CDR3 covers 15 residues. CDR1 and CDR2 (germline): ENHRY, SYGVKD.

This clone was found a few times. The chain joins TRBV7-9 to TRBJ1-2; 7 bases align to TRBD1. V lost 5 bases to trimming and J lost 5 bases; unmatched junction nucleotides: 14. This CDR3 spans 16 amino acids. The V gene's germline CDR1 is SEHNR and CDR2 FQNEAQ (reference sequence). CDR3 in DNA: TGTGCCAGCAGCCCTAAGAGGGGGCCAGGGGGTTATGGCTACACCTTC. Protein product: CASSPKRGPGGYGYTF.

The V and J genes are TRBV5-1 and TRBJ2-1, with 7 bases lining up with TRBD1. With V trimmed by 5 bases and J by 2 bases, 10 bases remained unmatched. This CDR3 has 16 amino acids. Germline V gene data show CDR1 as SGHRS and CDR2 as YFSETQ. The CDR3 here is CASSYTQGTTYNEQFF. The CDR3 DNA sequence: TGCGCCAGCAGTTACACACAGGGGACCACCTACAATGAGCAGTTCTTC.